This T cell receptor (beta chain) comes out of a study of T cells after yellow fever vaccination. TCRdb processed the 5' RACE reads anew with MiXCR; each CDR3 protein has one entry. The profile shows 200,000 to 300,000 distinct CDR3 sequences, around 6.7% of them singletons. V gave up 5 bases and J gave up 2 bases, with 12 bases separating them. The CDR3 runs to 15 residues. The receptor's source is a man aged 25 to 45 who received the YFV17D yellow fever vaccine. The starting material was CD4+ T cells sorted from PBMCs, obtained on the day of the yellow fever booster vaccination. The chain carries TRBV12-3 or TRBV12-4 and TRBJ2-2; D call uncertain. This chain's CDR3 is CASSARSHNTGELFF. CDR3 sequence (DNA): TGTGCCAGCAGTGCACGCTCCCATAACACCGGGGAGCTGTTTTTT.